This entry describes one TCR beta chain. Its matching antigen is unknown. These data are taken from a study of high-grade serous ovarian cancer treatment subgroups. Study details: Samples averaged approximately 15,000 reads and 7,500 or so unique TCR beta rearrangements.

Tumor samples were obtained before definitive surgery or chemotherapy. Findings and caveats of the study: The analyses considered CDR3 and ignored CDR1 and CDR2.

The protocol was immunoSEQ multiplex PCR, while the TCRdb copy is restricted to in-frame clones and leaves out a portion. The sample shows 4,000 to 6,000 clones, almost 70% of them seen only once. This receptor was taken from a human donor with high-grade serous ovarian cancer. The material sequenced was tumor tissue.

CDR3: CASSLETEYGYTF. As DNA, the CDR3 is TGTGCCAGCAGCTTAGAGACAGAGTATGGCTACACCTTC. This chain connects TRBV7-9 to TRBJ1-2; tentatively, D is TRBD1 (5 bases). This CDR3 has 13 amino acids. The germline gives CDR1 SEHNR, CDR2 FQNEAQ (reference sequence). V was pared by 1 base and J by 5 bases, with 8 bases between.